Below, 12 T cell receptor beta chains from the same sample are listed, as sequenced in a study of cytomegalovirus exposure and HLA in healthy donors. PCR employed 60 Vbeta and 13 Jbeta primers. Assay: immunoSEQ multiplex PCR; the TCRdb copy retains only in-frame clones and omits some. The sample table sets out 200,000 to 250,000 clones. Sequences were obtained from PBMCs. The origin of the receptors is a woman under 40 in good health and CMV-seropositive.

The V call is TRBV5-1, the J call TRBJ1-5; D is perhaps TRBD1 (6 bases). Looked up from germline, CDR1 is SGHRS and CDR2 is YFSETQ. The ends were cut back, 0 bases at V and 5 bases at J, with 18 bases in the middle. The CDR3 sequence is 17 residues long. The CDR3 loop reads CASSLGPSGEGHQPQHF. CDR3 sequence (DNA): TGCGCCAGCAGCTTGGGACCTTCAGGGGAGGGCCATCAGCCCCAGCATTTT.

The rearrangement links TRBV7-8 to TRBJ2-6, with 7 bases that match TRBD1. This CDR3 comprises 16 residues. Germline CDR1 and CDR2: SGHVS and FQNEAQ. V dropped 5 bases and J dropped 0; count of bases not matched to a gene: 4. The CDR3 spells CASSQDRISGANVLTF. In DNA form, the CDR3 reads TGTGCCAGCAGCCAGGACAGGATCTCTGGGGCCAACGTCCTGACTTTC.

This chain joins TRBV4-1 and TRBJ2-1; 7 bases fit TRBD2. The junction had 15 bases not matched to a gene; V was cut back by 0 bases and J by 7 bases. The CDR3 covers 18 residues. Germline assignment: CDR1 MGHRA and CDR2 YSYEKL. CDR3 amino acids: CASSQEIRGGSGRNEQFF. CDR3 sequence (DNA): TGCGCCAGCAGCCAAGAAATCCGTGGCGGGAGTGGCAGGAATGAGCAGTTCTTC.

The V and J genes are TRBV6-1 and TRBJ1-5, with D hard to call. CDR3 length: 15 amino acids. V lost 3 bases, J lost 2 bases, and 11 bases lay in between. Germline loops: CDR1 MNHNS, CDR2 SASEGT. The CDR3: CASSDPGIGNQPQHF. The CDR3 coding sequence is TGTGCCAGCAGTGATCCCGGGATTGGCAATCAGCCCCAGCATTTT.

The chain employs TRBV19 and TRBJ2-1; 7 bases map to TRBD1. This CDR3 comprises 13 residues. Germline V CDR1 and CDR2: LNHDA, SQIVND (reference sequence). Trimming cost V 5 bases and J 4 bases; bases outside gene matches: 2. DNA for the CDR3: TGTGCCAGTAGTCGGGACAGATACAATGAGCAGTTCTTC. It encodes CASSRDRYNEQFF.

The V and J genes are TRBV11-3 and TRBJ2-1; possible D gene TRBD2, 6 bases. The V end was cut by 5 bases, the J end by 8 bases, with 16 bases between. The V gene's germline CDR1 is SGHNT and CDR2 YENEEA. This CDR3 is built from 14 residues. In nucleotides, the CDR3 is TGTGCCAGCAGCCCGGAGGGGCAGGTCGATGAGCAGTTCTTC. Protein sequence: CASSPEGQVDEQFF.

CDR3 sequence (DNA): TGTGCCAGCACGATGGACAGGGGTCATAATTCACCCCTCCACTTT. It codes for CASTMDRGHNSPLHF. The chain carries TRBV7-9 and TRBJ1-6; 9 bases align to TRBD1. The CDR3 spans 15 residues. Germline loops: CDR1 SEHNR, CDR2 FQNEAQ (reference sequence). The V gene end was trimmed by 7 bases and the J gene end by 5 bases; junction bases not matched to a gene: 6.

The V call is TRBV15, the J call TRBJ2-1; 11 bases agree with TRBD2. The CDR3 has 16 amino acids. The germline gives CDR1 LNHNV, CDR2 YYDKDF (reference sequence). Trimming removed 7 bases from V and 4 bases from J; junction bases left unmatched: 9. CDR3 in amino acids: CATKLIPSGGYNEQFF. The DNA for the CDR3 is TGTGCCACCAAACTTATCCCTAGCGGGGGGTACAATGAGCAGTTCTTC.

The chain uses TRBV5-6 and TRBJ2-7; the D gene is possibly TRBD2 (6 bases). The germline CDR1 and CDR2 sequences are SGHDT and YYEEEE. Trimming removed 3 bases at V and 7 bases at J, with 17 bases between. The CDR3 consists of 14 residues. CDR3 nucleotide sequence: TGTGCCAGCAGCTGGACATCGGGGGTGGGTGAGCAGTACTTC. Its translation is CASSWTSGVGEQYF.

This sequence joins TRBV9 and TRBJ2-2; D is possibly TRBD2 (6 bases). V was cut by 4 bases and J by 8 bases, with 21 bases left in between. The CDR3 loop spans 16 amino acids. CDR1 and CDR2 from the germline V gene are SGDLS and YYNGEE. For the CDR3, the DNA is TGTGCCAGCAGCCCGCATACCGGGACTGCAGTTGGGGAGCTGTTTTTT. Protein product: CASSPHTGTAVGELFF.

The CDR3 sequence: CASSPPGGFTYEQYF. The CDR3 region has the DNA TGTGCCAGCAGTCCCCCAGGGGGGTTTACCTACGAGCAGTACTTC. The rearrangement uses TRBV27 and TRBJ2-7; possibly TRBD1 for D (7 bases). CDR1 is MNHEY, CDR2 SMNVEV, per germline (reference sequence). There are 15 residues in the CDR3. Deletions cut 5 bases from V and 2 bases from J, with 16 bases between.

With respect to this clone: In the same sample, other DNA sequences code for this CDR3. The V gene is TRBV6-6, the J gene TRBJ2-1; D call uncertain. Germline V gives CDR1 MNHNY, CDR2 SVGAGI (reference sequence). The CDR3 is 12 amino acids. V dropped 0 bases and J dropped 7 bases, with 4 bases sitting between them. CDR3 region: CASSYSRNEQFF. The CDR3 DNA follows: TGTGCCAGCAGTTACTCGAGGAATGAGCAGTTCTTC.